This TCR beta chain is from a study of T cells after somatic rescue of genetic block. This table comes from immunoSEQ multiplex PCR, and its TCRdb copy is limited to in-frame clones, with some not included. This sample has tens of thousands of clones; around 93% occur once, and the top ten carry 2.5% to 3.5%. Trimming left V 0 bases short and J 2 bases short, with 2 bases between. The CDR3 is 12 amino acids. Germline assignment: CDR1 SGHDT and CDR2 YYEEEE. The sequenced sample was peripheral blood mononuclear cells (PBMCs). The clonotype comes from a man in his forties or fifties. The V gene is TRBV5-6, the J gene TRBJ2-5, with D hard to call. The CDR3 coding sequence is TGTGCCAGCAGCTTGGATCAAGAGACCCAGTACTTC. Protein: CASSLDQETQYF.